The following is a T cell receptor beta chain sequence with its context. It has no known antigen specificity. No much larger clone exists at a distance of one base, and base qualities are not known. This sample is drawn from a study of CD8 T cells in Susac syndrome (dated by TCRdb to between 2018 and 2021). Study-wide context: Repertoire sequencing was used to test whether CD8+ T cell activation and differentiation in Susac syndrome was antigen driven. The full study reports these points: The number of individuals in the TCR sequencing and HLA analysis was acknowledged as relatively small.

The junction shows trimming of 0 bases on V and 3 bases on J, plus 9 bases between the germline ends. Including the terminal cysteine and phenylalanine, the CDR3 comprises 14 residues. Only the CDR3 region is kept as DNA, spanning 42 bases read in frame from base 1. From the germline V gene, CDR1 is LGHNA and CDR2 is YSLEER. RNA was extracted using the RNeasy kit, and roughly 0.45 to 1 microgram was reverse transcribed with random hexamers. The immunoSEQ multiplex PCR assay, which covers 54 Vbeta and 13 Jbeta segments, was used to amplify TCR beta CDR3 regions. To correct PCR amplification bias, a synthetic template baseline was used for both primer optimization and computational correction. Per the original workflow: Reads were assigned to V, D and J genes according to IMGT and analyzed in immunoSEQ Analyzer, with only productive sequences retained. Clonality was calculated as one minus the Shannon entropy normalized by log2 of the number of productive unique sequences. For each patient and control, public and private clones were evaluated within the 100 most prevalent clones. Clones were defined as Susac-specific if absent from the healthy and MS cohorts, from 900 to 1,200 published viral clones and from other ImmuneACCESS disease sequences. TCRdb ran its own pipeline on the public reads, namely fastp trimming at Q25 and MiXCR clone calling, and kept in-frame beta chains. Identical CDR3 protein sequences are pooled into one entry, listed with their most common genes and DNA. For this entry, the V and J calls and clone size follow TCRdb and not the study's own pipeline. In this sample the table shows just over 300,000 distinct CDR3 sequences, about 90% of which occur a single time. The top ten hold about 0.07% of the sample.

High-throughput TCR beta sequencing profiled peripheral blood CD8+ and CD4+ T cells from healthy donors, Susac syndrome patients and multiple sclerosis patients. Multiple sclerosis controls were treatment-naive patients with stable or active relapsing-remitting disease fulfilling revised McDonald criteria. Bulk CD8+ and CD4+ T cells were purified by magnetic negative isolation, whereas CD8+ TEMRA cells were enriched by FACS. Blood was drawn into EDTA tubes, processed within 24 hours, and PBMCs were isolated by density gradient centrifugation. PBMCs destined for TCR sequencing were cryopreserved in liquid nitrogen and later thawed in a 37 °C water bath. Purity of sorted or isolated CD4+, CD8+ and CD8+ TEMRA cells was at least 90%.

The sample was CD4+ T cells from PBMCs. The sequence joins TRBV4-3 to TRBJ2-7, with the D gene not confidently named. The TCR sequence derives from a human donor with multiple sclerosis. Read as DNA, the sequence is TGCGCCAGCAGCCAAGAGGCCAGTTACTACGAGCAGTACTTC. This translates into CASSQEASYYEQYF.